This TCR beta chain was sequenced for a study of human T cells and chemical hapten exposure. Across the whole study: Weekly administration of diphenylcyclopropenone to the scalp of patients continued throughout the roughly 22-week study. Across samples, TCR yields varied, mostly owing to small differences in pooled library volumes. Overall study findings and caveats: With regard to DPC sensitization, TCRs above 1 in 1000 frequency did not change.

TCRdb used MiXCR to reprocess the RACE reads, holding one entry per CDR3 protein. The sample lists 380,000 or so distinct CDR3 sequences, about 5% occurring once. Looked up from germline, CDR1 is MNHNY and CDR2 is SVGAGI (reference sequence). The CDR3 is 11 amino acids. Trimming stripped 0 bases from V and 5 bases from J, with 0 bases between. This clonotype was recorded at least ten times. Its antigen remains unknown. Time point in this sample: pre-sensitization, week 0. Sample treatment: therapeutic diphenylcyclopropenone sensitization with weekly scalp DPC. Every patch test was put on after a blood sample was taken.

The source of this sequence is a woman aged 18-35 years with alopecia areata. Some clones in this sample may be carry-over from other donors' samples. The chain links TRBV6-6 to TRBJ2-3; D gene ambiguous. The sequences come from whole blood, collected in connection with sensitization to the hapten diphenylcyclopropenone (DPC). The CDR3 DNA reads TGTGCCAGCAGTTACTCAGATACGCAGTATTTT. Protein product: CASSYSDTQYF.